These 32 T cell receptor beta chains were sequenced from one sample in a study of blood T cell repertoires in COVID-19. Here immunoSEQ multiplex PCR was the method, and the copy in TCRdb shows in-frame clones only, minus some. In the table there are 150,000 to 200,000 clones, approximately 88% of which are singletons. Sequencing was done on a sample of PBMCs or T cells enriched from blood (not recorded which). Every receptor here comes from a woman aged 18-30 years who had recovered from COVID-19.

The V and J genes are TRBV2 and TRBJ1-5, with 9 bases matching TRBD1. The V gene end was trimmed by 3 bases and the J gene end by 6 bases; junction bases not matched to a gene: 12. Germline V lookup: CDR1 SNHLY, CDR2 FYNNEI. This CDR3 is 17 amino acids long. The CDR3 region is CASSDGNPGQGGQPQHF. DNA for the CDR3: TGTGCCAGCAGTGATGGGAACCCGGGACAGGGCGGTCAGCCCCAGCATTTT.

The gene calls are TRBV27 and TRBJ1-3; maybe TRBD1 (5 bases). The germline V gene has CDR1 MNHEY and CDR2 SMNVEV (reference sequence). The CDR3 has 14 residues. Trimming cost V 10 bases and J 1 base, with 14 bases left between them. The CDR3 DNA follows: TGTGCCACCCGGGGGGAAACTTCTGGAAACACCATATATTTT. It translates to CATRGETSGNTIYF.

The chain is built from TRBV28 and TRBJ1-6; possibly TRBD1 for D (6 bases). The CDR3 covers 13 residues. V was trimmed by 7 bases and J by 8 bases, leaving 12 bases between them. The germline gives CDR1 MDHEN, CDR2 SYDVKM. CDR3 bases: TGTGCCAGCAATTCCAGGGGTGATTCACCCCTCCACTTT. Amino acid sequence: CASNSRGDSPLHF.

This chain joins TRBV14 and TRBJ2-5, with TRBD2 matching 12 bases. Per germline, CDR1 SGHDN and CDR2 FVKESK. Germline trimming cut 4 bases from V and 7 bases from J; bases unmatched to any gene: 7. The CDR3 extends over 15 amino acids. The CDR3 sequence is CASSRRLAGDRTQYF. The CDR3 nucleotides are TGTGCCAGCAGCCGACGACTAGCGGGGGATAGGACCCAGTACTTC. Together with reference TRBV14 and TRBJ2-5, the CDR3 gives the full variable domain: EAGVTQFPSHSVIEKGQTVTLRCDPISGHDNLYWYRRVMGKEIKFLLHFVKESKQDESGMPNNRFLAERTGGTYSTLKVQPAELEDSGVYFCASSRRLAGDRTQYFGPGTRLLVL.

This sequence joins TRBV28 and TRBJ1-2; TRBD1 aligns across 9 bases. The CDR3 sequence is 16 residues long. Germline CDR1 and CDR2: MDHEN and SYDVKM. Losses at the gene ends were 6 bases for V and 2 bases for J; bases not matched to a gene: 10. The CDR3 region is CASRTQQGAANYGYTF. DNA for the CDR3: TGTGCCAGCAGAACACAACAGGGGGCGGCCAACTATGGCTACACCTTC.

This chain links TRBV2 with TRBJ1-2, with 8 bases aligning to TRBD1. This CDR3 comprises 20 residues. Germline-derived CDR1 and CDR2 are SNHLY and FYNNEI. After removal of 2 bases from V and 5 bases from J, the junction contained 22 bases not matched to a gene. The CDR3 loop is CASSETTGVRSSPFLYGYTF. The CDR3 DNA is TGTGCCAGCAGTGAAACGACAGGGGTCAGGAGTTCACCCTTCTTATATGGCTACACCTTC.

This chain connects TRBV19 to TRBJ2-2; 9 bases fit TRBD1. There are 15 residues in the CDR3. After removal of 4 bases from V and 1 base from J, the junction contained 1 base not matched to a gene. Per germline, CDR1 LNHDA and CDR2 SQIVND (reference sequence). The CDR3: CASSTGQGNTGELFF. In nucleotides, the CDR3 is TGTGCCAGTAGTACGGGACAGGGGAACACCGGGGAGCTGTTTTTT.

This CDR3 reads CASSTNSPLHF. CDR3 nucleotide sequence: TGTGCCAGCAGTACAAATTCACCCCTCCACTTT. The V gene is TRBV2, the J gene TRBJ1-6; no clear D gene. CDR1 is SNHLY, CDR2 FYNNEI, per germline. V was trimmed by 5 bases and J by 7 bases, leaving 3 bases between them. The CDR3 is 11 amino acids.

This clone occurred a few times. This sequence joins TRBV19 and TRBJ2-7; 7 bases map to TRBD1. Germline trimming cut 5 bases from V and 4 bases from J; bases unmatched to any gene: 5. Germline assignment: CDR1 LNHDA and CDR2 SQIVND (reference sequence). The CDR3 loop spans 13 amino acids. CDR3 bases: TGTGCCAGTAGTGAAGGGGGCTATTACGAGCAGTACTTC. It translates to CASSEGGYYEQYF. The complete variable domain, with remaining parts taken from reference TRBV19 and TRBJ2-7, reads DGGITQSPKYLFRKEGQNVTLSCEQNLNHDAMYWYRQDPGQGLRLIYYSQIVNDFQKGDIAEGYSVSREKKESFPLTVTSAQKNPTAFYLCASSEGGYYEQYFGPGTRLTVT.

This chain uses TRBV18 with TRBJ1-4; no clear D gene. Per the germline V gene, CDR1 is KGHSH and CDR2 is LQKENI. The CDR3 spans 16 residues. The V and J ends lost 3 bases and 5 bases respectively, with 16 bases between them. CDR3 protein: CASSPNGPGGNEKLFF. DNA of the CDR3: TGTGCCAGCTCACCGAACGGGCCGGGAGGCAATGAAAAACTGTTTTTT.

The rearrangement uses TRBV19 and TRBJ2-5, with 7 nucleotides matching TRBD2. This CDR3 has 16 amino acids. The V gene's germline CDR1 is LNHDA and CDR2 SQIVND (reference sequence). V was clipped by 1 base and J by 7 bases; unmatched bases: 12. CDR3 loop: CASSIVRGGSLGTQYF. CDR3 coding DNA: TGTGCCAGTAGTATAGTCCGAGGCGGGAGTCTAGGGACCCAGTACTTC.

The rearrangement links TRBV19 to TRBJ1-2; 9 bases fit TRBD1. Germline V gene sequence: CDR1 LNHDA, CDR2 SQIVND (reference sequence). V was clipped by 0 bases and J by 6 bases; unmatched bases: 8. This CDR3 contains 16 residues. The DNA of the CDR3 is TGTGCCAGTAGTATAGATCTACGGGACAGGGTGAATGGCTACACCTTC. It translates to CASSIDLRDRVNGYTF.

The J gene is TRBJ1-1, the V gene TRBV7-9; D may be TRBD1 (6 bases). Germline CDR1 and CDR2: SEHNR and FQNEAQ (reference sequence). V was pared by 5 bases and J by 8 bases, with 9 bases between. The CDR3 length is 11 residues. The CDR3 nucleotides are TGTGCCAGCAGCCCCGGGACAGAAGCTTTCTTT. Protein product: CASSPGTEAFF.

The J gene is TRBJ2-3, the V gene TRBV9, with 10 bases lining up with TRBD1. V dropped 3 bases and J dropped 4; count of bases not matched to a gene: 11. The CDR3 has 17 amino acids. Germline CDR1 SGDLS, CDR2 YYNGEE. The chain's CDR3 is CASSGSGGTGVSDTQYF. The CDR3 bases are TGTGCCAGCAGCGGATCGGGTGGGACAGGGGTGTCAGATACGCAGTATTTT.

CDR3 loop: CASSESTSGGHEQYF. For the CDR3, the DNA is TGCGCCAGCAGTGAGTCGACTAGCGGGGGTCACGAGCAGTACTTC. The chain carries TRBV10-1 and TRBJ2-7, with TRBD2 matching 12 bases. The CDR3 is 15 amino acids. V shed 0 bases and J 5 bases; nucleotides not matched to a gene: 2. CDR1 is WNHNN, CDR2 SYGVQD, per germline (reference sequence).

This clone was found a few times. The chain uses TRBV7-9 and TRBJ1-1, with 7 bases fitting TRBD1. Germline lookup yields CDR1 SEHNR and CDR2 FQNEAQ (reference sequence). The CDR3 is 14 amino acids. The trim removed 7 bases at V and 5 bases at J, leaving 10 bases unmatched. The CDR3 region has the DNA TGTGCCAGCATCACAGACAGGGTAAGGACTGAAGCTTTCTTT. Translation: CASITDRVRTEAFF.

J is TRBJ2-3 and V is TRBV7-2; 10 nucleotides align to TRBD1. Trimming removed 5 bases from V and 2 bases from J; junction bases left unmatched: 7. The CDR3 has 16 residues. Germline CDR1 reads SGHTA; CDR2 reads FQGNSA. The CDR3 bases are TGTGCCAGCAGCAAATGGGGACAGGGGCCCACAGATACGCAGTATTTT. This translates into CASSKWGQGPTDTQYF.

The V gene is TRBV10-3, the J gene TRBJ2-2, with TRBD2 as a possible D gene (5 bases). This CDR3 contains 17 residues. Per the germline V gene, CDR1 is ENHRY and CDR2 is SYGVKD. V dropped 0 bases and J dropped 2 bases, with 13 bases sitting between them. The CDR3 DNA reads TGTGCCATCAGTGAGTCGCCGCTAGCCCCAAACACCGGGGAGCTGTTTTTT. Protein: CAISESPLAPNTGELFF.

This clone was observed a handful of times. The CDR3 nucleotides read TGTGCCAGCCGAGACGGACAGGGGAGGAGTCAGCCCCAGCATTTT. This encodes CASRDGQGRSQPQHF. V is TRBV19 and J is TRBJ1-5; TRBD1 agrees at 9 bases. The CDR3 length is 15 residues. Germline trimming cut 9 bases from V and 6 bases from J; bases unmatched to any gene: 12. Germline CDR1 reads LNHDA; CDR2 reads SQIVND (reference sequence).

The V call is TRBV7-8, the J call TRBJ1-5; perhaps TRBD1 as D (6 bases). CDR3 length: 14 residues. V lost 2 bases to trimming and J lost 6 bases, with 11 bases between them. In germline, CDR1 is SGHVS, CDR2 FQNEAQ. The CDR3 loop is CASSLKGEGQPQHF. The DNA for the CDR3 is TGTGCCAGCAGCTTAAAGGGGGAAGGTCAGCCCCAGCATTTT.

This clone was observed once. The chain links TRBV5-1 to TRBJ1-2; 9 positions match TRBD1. CDR1 is SGHRS, CDR2 YFSETQ, per germline. With V trimmed by 4 bases and J by 6 bases, 7 bases remained unmatched. There are 14 residues in the CDR3. As DNA, the CDR3 is TGCGCCAGCAGCCCGGGACAGGGAACGGATGGCTACACCTTC. It codes for CASSPGQGTDGYTF.

The chain uses TRBV18 and TRBJ1-5; TRBD1 might be the D (5 bases). The CDR3 loop spans 16 amino acids. Germline CDR1 is KGHSH and CDR2 is LQKENI. Trimming left V 4 bases short and J 4 bases short, with 17 bases between. CDR3 nucleotide sequence: TGTGCCAGCTCACACAAGGTGACAGCGTTTAATCAGCCCCAGCATTTT. Amino acid sequence: CASSHKVTAFNQPQHF.

The genes are TRBV6-1 and TRBJ2-1; 8 nucleotides align to TRBD2. Germline V gene data show CDR1 as MNHNS and CDR2 as SASEGT. J lost 9 bases, V lost 2 bases, and 18 bases had no gene match. The CDR3 is made up of 18 amino acids. CDR3 nucleotides: TGTGCCAGCAGTGAATTTGAGGTTCTGCGGGGGGCGGATATTGAGCAGTTCTTC. This translates into CASSEFEVLRGADIEQFF.

Concerning this clone: The sample holds other DNA sequences that translate to the same CDR3. V is TRBV7-6 and J is TRBJ2-3, with D uncertain. Trimming shortened V by 1 base and J by 6 bases, and 8 bases separated the two germline ends. This CDR3 comprises 13 residues. Germline V gives CDR1 SGHVS, CDR2 FNYEAQ. CDR3 nucleotide sequence: TGTGCCAGCAGCTTAGAAAGGCGGGATACGCAGTATTTT. Its translation: CASSLERRDTQYF.

The genes are TRBV28 and TRBJ2-5; possibly TRBD1 for D (6 bases). From germline, CDR1 is MDHEN and CDR2 SYDVKM. Trimming removed 6 bases from V and 2 bases from J, with 13 bases in between. This CDR3 region has 14 residues. CDR3 nucleotides: TGTGCCAGCAGCCGGACAGATTATCAAGAGACCCAGTACTTC. Amino acids: CASSRTDYQETQYF.

This chain uses TRBV6-4 with TRBJ2-3; TRBD2 matches 14 bases. The V segment lost 0 bases and the J segment 4 bases; nucleotides outside the gene matches: 0. Per germline, CDR1 MRHNA and CDR2 SNTAGT. This CDR3 region has 16 residues. The CDR3 loop reads CASSDSTSGGADTQYF. As DNA, the CDR3 is TGTGCCAGCAGTGACTCGACTAGCGGGGGGGCAGATACGCAGTATTTT.

The chain carries TRBV4-1 and TRBJ2-2; tentative D call: TRBD2 (6 bases). The CDR3 runs 15 residues. Trimming pared 4 bases from V and 3 bases from J, leaving 12 bases between. Looked up from germline, CDR1 is MGHRA and CDR2 is YSYEKL. Written as DNA, the CDR3 is TGCGCCAGCAGCCCAGGAGGGCGCGACACCGGGGAGCTGTTTTTT. Protein: CASSPGGRDTGELFF.

The chain carries TRBV18 and TRBJ2-5, with D possibly TRBD1 on 5 matching bases. Germline assignment: CDR1 KGHSH and CDR2 LQKENI. The CDR3 is 13 amino acids. V was clipped by 3 bases and J by 2 bases, with 7 bases between them. The CDR3 sequence is CASSPPGQETQYF. Here the CDR3 DNA reads TGTGCCAGCTCACCCCCAGGGCAAGAGACCCAGTACTTC.

This clone was recorded once. This chain links TRBV30 with TRBJ2-3, with D possibly matching TRBD2 (5 bases). The CDR3 length is 13 residues. The V and J ends lost 3 bases and 3 bases respectively, with 10 bases between them. In germline, CDR1 is GTSNPN, CDR2 SVGIG (reference sequence). The CDR3 region has the DNA TGTGCCTGGAGCATGGGCGGGACAGATACGCAGTATTTT. Protein: CAWSMGGTDTQYF.

V is TRBV5-1 and J is TRBJ1-1, with TRBD1 identical over 8 bases. The germline V gene has CDR1 SGHRS and CDR2 YFSETQ. The CDR3 totals 15 residues. Losses at the gene ends were 4 bases for V and 3 bases for J; bases not matched to a gene: 8. CDR3 bases: TGCGCCAGCAGCGCCGGGGACAGGCTGGACACTGAAGCTTTCTTT. It codes for CASSAGDRLDTEAFF. The entire variable domain, with the rest obtained from reference TRBV5-1 and TRBJ1-1, is as follows: KAGVTQTPRYLIKTRGQQVTLSCSPISGHRSVSWYQQTPGQGLQFLFEYFSETQRNKGNFPGRFSGRQFSNSRSEMNVSTLELGDSALYLCASSAGDRLDTEAFFGQGTRLTVV.

J is TRBJ2-7 and V is TRBV5-6, with D uncertain. V was clipped by 6 bases and J by 1 base, with 14 bases between them. The CDR3 sequence is 14 residues long. CDR1 and CDR2 (germline): SGHDT, YYEEEE. The CDR3 nucleotides are TGTGCCAGCACCCCGGGTTATGGATCCTACGAGCAGTACTTC. Its translation is CASTPGYGSYEQYF.

V usage is TRBV9 and J usage is TRBJ2-2; possibly TRBD1 for D (5 bases). This CDR3 has 17 amino acids. V lost 3 bases, J lost 5 bases, and 20 bases lay in between. CDR1 is SGDLS and CDR2 is YYNGEE in the germline V gene. In DNA form, the CDR3 reads TGTGCCAGCAGCGCAGGAAAGACCCTAAGACAGACCGGGGAGCTGTTTTTT. Amino acid sequence: CASSAGKTLRQTGELFF.